This T cell receptor beta chain was obtained from a study of shared clonotypes between healthy human individuals. The CDR3 length is 15 residues. V lost 10 bases, J lost 5 bases, and 14 bases stayed unmatched. Per germline, CDR1 MNHEY and CDR2 SVGAGI. Assay used: immunoSEQ multiplex PCR; TCRdb lists only in-frame clones, some missing. The data show more than 2,000,000 clones, just over 90% seen once. The J gene is TRBJ2-7, the V gene TRBV6-5; 10 bases match TRBD1. Sequenced material: naive CD4+ T cells sorted from blood. The subset denotes: CD45RA+ positively selected. The source of this sequence is a man aged 18 to 35 in good health. The CDR3 sequence is CATTRSGQGKNEQYF. In DNA, the CDR3 is TGTGCCACTACTCGGTCGGGACAGGGGAAAAACGAGCAGTACTTC.